Listed here are 30 T cell receptor beta chains from one sample, sequenced in a study of CD4 T cells in relation to SARS-CoV-2 and coronaviruses. The data were produced by immunoSEQ multiplex PCR, yet TCRdb's version contains in-frame clones alone and is incomplete. The table has about 21,000 clones, 60% to 80% seen once. CD4+ T cells from unexposed donors were obtained before the COVID-19 pandemic (2011-2018). The cells were cultured for 10 days before CD4+ T cells were isolated. The antigens these receptors bind are not known. Sequencing was performed on CD4+ T cells from PBMCs, cultured in vitro. These receptors were collected from a human donor in good health.

This clone was detected a few times. The J gene is TRBJ1-5, the V gene TRBV19; 8 nucleotides line up with TRBD1. Germline V lookup: CDR1 LNHDA, CDR2 SQIVND (reference sequence). J was trimmed by 9 bases and V by 5 bases; bases with no gene match: 15. This CDR3 has 16 residues. The CDR3 DNA sequence: TGTGCCAGTAGTCGCCGGGGACAGGTAGGAAGTCCGCCCCAGCATTTT. It specifies CASSRRGQVGSPPQHF.

The chain links TRBV12-3 or TRBV12-4 to TRBJ2-3; weak D call: TRBD2 (5 bases). V dropped 4 bases and J dropped 1 base, with 6 bases sitting between them. This CDR3 is 13 amino acids long. CDR3 DNA: TGTGCCAGCAGTTATAGCGGCACAGATACGCAGTATTTT. It codes for CASSYSGTDTQYF.

This clone was seen a few times. J is TRBJ2-1 and V is TRBV19; 7 positions match TRBD2. The trim removed 10 bases at V and 10 bases at J, leaving 19 bases unmatched. From germline, CDR1 is LNHDA and CDR2 SQIVND (reference sequence). The CDR3 runs to 15 residues. This CDR3 reads CAIARASGSEEEQFF. The CDR3 bases are TGTGCCATCGCAAGGGCTAGCGGTTCGGAGGAGGAGCAGTTCTTC.

V gene TRBV19 combines with J gene TRBJ1-1, with D possibly TRBD1 on 6 matching bases. Germline V gene data show CDR1 as LNHDA and CDR2 as SQIVND (reference sequence). This CDR3 is built from 16 residues. Trimming cost V 3 bases and J 4 bases, with 18 bases left between them. CDR3 protein: CASSIMAGEVGTEAFF. The DNA for the CDR3 is TGTGCCAGTAGTATTATGGCAGGGGAGGTGGGCACTGAAGCTTTCTTT.

The chain combines TRBV6-5 with TRBJ1-6; 8 bases match TRBD1. The J segment lost 9 bases and the V segment lost 6 bases, leaving 10 bases of the junction unmatched. CDR1 and CDR2 (germline): MNHEY, SVGAGI. The CDR3 runs to 15 residues. CDR3 DNA sequence: TGTGCCAGCAGCCCACGACAGGGGAAAATTTCACCCCTCCACTTT. Translating gives CASSPRQGKISPLHF.

The V gene is TRBV19, the J gene TRBJ1-2, with D maybe TRBD1 (6 bases). Trimming took off 5 bases at V and 4 bases at J, with 17 bases between the two ends. The CDR3 consists of 15 residues. Germline V gives CDR1 LNHDA, CDR2 SQIVND (reference sequence). CDR3 nucleotides: TGTGCCAGTAGTCCGAGCGGACAGCCGTCCTATGGCTACACCTTC. This encodes CASSPSGQPSYGYTF. Combining the CDR3 with reference TRBV19 and TRBJ1-2 gives the whole variable domain DGGITQSPKYLFRKEGQNVTLSCEQNLNHDAMYWYRQDPGQGLRLIYYSQIVNDFQKGDIAEGYSVSREKKESFPLTVTSAQKNPTAFYLCASSPSGQPSYGYTFGSGTRLTVV.

V usage is TRBV19 and J usage is TRBJ2-4, with 8 bases that match TRBD1. Germline V CDR1 and CDR2: LNHDA, SQIVND (reference sequence). This CDR3 spans 13 amino acids. V trimming: 6 bases; J trimming: 8 bases; junction bases outside the gene matches: 6. The CDR3 DNA reads TGTGCCAGTAGCAAGACAGGGGAACACATTCAGTACTTC. Encoded protein: CASSKTGEHIQYF.

The chain combines TRBV29-1 with TRBJ2-2; perhaps TRBD2 as D (5 bases). The CDR3 extends over 14 amino acids. V lost 4 bases to trimming and J lost 5 bases, with 14 bases between them. CDR1 SQVTM and CDR2 ANQGSEA come from the germline V gene. The CDR3: CSVVVQPGTGELFF. The CDR3, as DNA: TGCAGCGTTGTTGTACAGCCGGGGACCGGGGAGCTGTTTTTT.

This chain uses TRBV27 with TRBJ1-6; D perhaps matches TRBD1 (5 bases). Germline V CDR1 and CDR2: MNHEY, SMNVEV (reference sequence). V lost 5 bases and J 9 bases, leaving 23 bases between the germline ends. The CDR3 length is 17 residues. The CDR3 sequence: CASSPTGGRLGGSPLHF. DNA of the CDR3: TGTGCCAGCAGTCCGACCGGGGGACGCCTTGGGGGTTCACCCCTCCACTTT.

This clone has more than one count but fewer than ten. CDR3 DNA sequence: TGTGCCAGCAGCTTGCGGGAACTAGCCGCCAAGAAGCAGTTCTTC. Its translation: CASSLRELAAKKQFF. The chain couples TRBV5-4 to TRBJ2-1; D is possibly TRBD2 (6 bases). Germline V CDR1 and CDR2: SGHNT, YYREEE (reference sequence). V shed 1 base and J shed 11 bases, with 19 bases lying between them. The CDR3 sequence is 15 residues long.

The rearrangement links TRBV4-1 to TRBJ2-7; D possibly matches TRBD1 or TRBD2 (5 bases each). V was clipped by 4 bases and J by 3 bases, with 19 bases between them. The germline CDR1 and CDR2 sequences are MGHRA and YSYEKL. The CDR3 is 16 amino acids. Written as DNA, the CDR3 is TGCGCCAGCAGCCGGAGTGCCGGGGTAACAGGCTACGAGCAGTACTTC. Translation: CASSRSAGVTGYEQYF.

This chain uses TRBV7-2 with TRBJ2-2, with D perhaps being TRBD1 or TRBD2 (6 bases each). The length of the CDR3 is 15 residues. Germline CDR1 SGHTA, CDR2 FQGNSA. Trimming stripped 5 bases from V and 5 bases from J, with 15 bases between. The CDR3 bases are TGTGCCAGCAGCCTAGGGGGGCCGGGGACCGGGGAGCTGTTTTTT. It is translated as CASSLGGPGTGELFF. The full variable domain, rest sourced from reference TRBV7-2 and TRBJ2-2, is GAGVSQSPSNKVTEKGKDVELRCDPISGHTALYWYRQSLGQGLEFLIYFQGNSAPDKSGLPSDRFSAERTGGSVSTLTIQRTQQEDSAVYLCASSLGGPGTGELFFGEGSRLTVL.

The chain joins TRBV5-6 to TRBJ2-1; the D is unclear. Germline CDR1 reads SGHDT; CDR2 reads YYEEEE. V was shortened by 0 bases and J by 9 bases, with 4 bases between the two germline ends. This CDR3 spans 11 amino acids. CDR3 sequence: CASSLEVEQFF. The CDR3 DNA sequence: TGTGCCAGCAGCTTGGAAGTTGAGCAGTTCTTC. Looking up the rest from reference TRBV5-6 and TRBJ2-1 gives the full variable domain: DAGVTQSPTHLIKTRGQQVTLRCSPKSGHDTVSWYQQALGQGPQFIFQYYEEEERQRGNFPDRFSGHQFPNYSSELNVNALLLGDSALYLCASSLEVEQFFGPGTRLTVL.

V is TRBV18 and J is TRBJ1-2; no firm D call. The CDR3 totals 14 residues. V dropped 6 bases and J dropped 0 bases, with 11 bases sitting between them. CDR1 and CDR2 from the germline V gene are KGHSH and LQKENI. CDR3 loop: CASSPADANYGYTF. For the CDR3, the DNA is TGTGCCAGCTCCCCCGCCGACGCTAACTATGGCTACACCTTC.

The chain recombines TRBV19 with TRBJ2-3, with D possibly TRBD1 on 5 matching bases. CDR1 and CDR2 from the germline V gene are LNHDA and SQIVND (reference sequence). The CDR3 totals 15 residues. V was shortened by 5 bases and J by 8 bases, with 20 bases between the two germline ends. CDR3 residues: CASSPRRAGKATQYF. The CDR3 coding sequence is TGTGCCAGTAGTCCAAGGAGAGCAGGGAAGGCTACGCAGTATTTT.

The chain carries TRBV3-1 (or the pseudogene TRBV3-2) and TRBJ2-2; D is ambiguous. CDR3 size: 15 residues. The germline V and J ends were trimmed by 0 bases and 5 bases, with 10 bases remaining between them. Germline lookup yields CDR1 LGHDT and CDR2 YNNKEL (reference sequence). CDR3 loop: CASSQDHWGTGELFF. In DNA form, the CDR3 reads TGTGCCAGCAGCCAAGATCACTGGGGTACCGGGGAGCTGTTTTTT.

The chain couples TRBV27 to TRBJ2-5; D is tentatively TRBD1 or TRBD2 (5 bases each). V lost 4 bases, J lost 4 bases, and 16 bases lay in between. This CDR3 is 15 amino acids long. CDR1 is MNHEY, CDR2 SMNVEV, per germline (reference sequence). CDR3 in DNA: TGTGCCAGCAGTTACATGAGGGGATCGGGAGAGACCCAGTACTTC. It encodes CASSYMRGSGETQYF.

This clone appeared once. The J gene is TRBJ2-7, the V gene TRBV4-3; the D is unclear. Germline V CDR1 and CDR2: LGHNA, YSLEER. The V gene lost 0 bases and the J gene lost 0 bases, with 12 bases spanning the gap. This CDR3 comprises 16 residues. CDR3 nucleotides: TGCGCCAGCAGCCAAGATCCTACGACTGCCTCCTACGAGCAGTACTTC. This codes for CASSQDPTTASYEQYF.

The J gene is TRBJ2-1, the V gene TRBV7-2; 10 bases line up with TRBD2. This CDR3 is 15 amino acids long. Germline CDR1 reads SGHTA; CDR2 reads FQGNSA. V shed 5 bases and J 6 bases; nucleotides not matched to a gene: 7. CDR3 loop: CASSTRTSGSNEQFF. The CDR3 nucleotides read TGTGCCAGCAGCACTCGGACTAGCGGTAGCAATGAGCAGTTCTTC.

This sequence joins TRBV19 and TRBJ1-1, with unresolved D. The CDR3 runs 14 residues. Germline V lookup: CDR1 LNHDA, CDR2 SQIVND (reference sequence). The V gene lost 2 bases and the J gene lost 5 bases, with 12 bases spanning the gap. CDR3 sequence reads: CASSILHSGTEAFF. The CDR3 DNA follows: TGTGCCAGTAGTATACTGCACAGCGGGACTGAAGCTTTCTTT.

The chain couples TRBV29-1 to TRBJ2-2; D possibly corresponds to TRBD1 (5 bases). Trimming pared 6 bases from V and 5 bases from J, leaving 16 bases between. The CDR3 is made up of 14 amino acids. Germline-derived CDR1 and CDR2 are SQVTM and ANQGSEA. The CDR3 region has the DNA TGCAGCGTCCTAGACAGTAGGTGGACCGGGGAGCTGTTTTTT. It translates to CSVLDSRWTGELFF.

The V and J genes are TRBV2 and TRBJ1-2, with D perhaps TRBD1 (6 bases). V was clipped by 5 bases and J by 12 bases, with 13 bases between them. In germline, CDR1 is SNHLY, CDR2 FYNNEI. The CDR3 spans 11 residues. As DNA, the CDR3 is TGTGCCAGCAGTCTTACAGGGAAGGACACCTTC. Its protein is CASSLTGKDTF.

The chain combines TRBV2 with TRBJ1-2; unclear D gene. CDR3 length equals 13 residues. The germline V and J ends were trimmed by 2 bases and 6 bases, with 10 bases remaining between them. In germline, CDR1 is SNHLY, CDR2 FYNNEI. CDR3 residues: CASSERQLDGYTF. CDR3 nucleotide sequence: TGTGCCAGCAGTGAACGGCAGCTCGATGGCTACACCTTC.

This clone was picked up a small number of times. This chain connects TRBV5-1 to TRBJ2-3; tentative D call: TRBD2 (5 bases). Trimming removed 0 bases from V and 4 bases from J, with 9 bases in between. Germline CDR1 SGHRS, CDR2 YFSETQ. The CDR3 runs 14 residues. This chain's CDR3 is CASSLERRADTQYF. The CDR3 nucleotides read TGCGCCAGCAGCTTGGAGAGGCGGGCAGATACGCAGTATTTT.

This chain connects TRBV7-2 to TRBJ2-6; D gene uncertain. The CDR3 is 13 amino acids. The V gene's germline CDR1 is SGHTA and CDR2 FQGNSA. V shed 10 bases and J shed 0 bases, with 7 bases lying between them. The CDR3 bases are TGTGCCAACCGCTACTCTGGGGCCAACGTCCTGACTTTC. This translates into CANRYSGANVLTF.

The chain couples TRBV11-3 to TRBJ2-5; no clear D gene. Germline lookup yields CDR1 SGHNT and CDR2 YENEEA. V was pared by 1 base and J by 4 bases, with 7 bases between. There are 13 residues in the CDR3. CDR3 sequence reads: CASSLGPSETQYF. Here the CDR3 DNA reads TGTGCCAGCAGCTTAGGGCCGTCAGAGACCCAGTACTTC.

V usage is TRBV7-3 and J usage is TRBJ2-3, with 9 bases fitting TRBD1. The CDR3 length is 16 residues. Germline lookup yields CDR1 SGHTA and CDR2 FQGTGA. V was pared by 0 bases and J by 4 bases, with 5 bases of the junction left unmatched. The CDR3 DNA sequence: TGTGCCAGCAGCTTAACGGGACAGGGTGGCCCAGATACGCAGTATTTT. Translated, it gives CASSLTGQGGPDTQYF.

CDR3 region: CASSPQAGTGGTEAFF. The CDR3 bases are TGTGCCAGCAGTCCCCAGGCCGGGACAGGGGGCACTGAAGCTTTCTTT. The chain links TRBV28 to TRBJ1-1; 11 positions match TRBD1. With 5 bases clipped from V and 4 bases from J, the junction kept 9 bases outside the gene matches. The length of the CDR3 is 16 residues. Germline-derived CDR1 and CDR2 are MDHEN and SYDVKM. The variable domain in full, completed from reference TRBV28 and TRBJ1-1, reads DVKVTQSSRYLVKRTGEKVFLECVQDMDHENMFWYRQDPGLGLRLIYFSYDVKMKEKGDIPEGYSVSREKKERFSLILESASTNQTSMYLCASSPQAGTGGTEAFFGQGTRLTVV.

This clone showed up just a few times. The V and J genes are TRBV30 and TRBJ1-2, with 11 nucleotides matching TRBD1. This CDR3 spans 14 amino acids. CDR1 is GTSNPN, CDR2 SVGIG, per germline (reference sequence). V lost 6 bases and J lost 4; bases outside the gene matches: 7. CDR3 in DNA: TGTGCCTGCCAGGACAGGGGGCACCTCTATGGCTACACCTTC. It yields the protein CACQDRGHLYGYTF.

The V and J genes are TRBV19 and TRBJ2-2; D remains ambiguous. CDR3 length: 15 amino acids. The V and J ends lost 3 bases and 5 bases respectively, with 13 bases between them. The V gene's germline CDR1 is LNHDA and CDR2 SQIVND (reference sequence). CDR3 in amino acids: CASSIQALGTGELFF. The CDR3, as DNA: TGTGCCAGTAGTATCCAAGCGTTGGGGACCGGGGAGCTGTTTTTT.